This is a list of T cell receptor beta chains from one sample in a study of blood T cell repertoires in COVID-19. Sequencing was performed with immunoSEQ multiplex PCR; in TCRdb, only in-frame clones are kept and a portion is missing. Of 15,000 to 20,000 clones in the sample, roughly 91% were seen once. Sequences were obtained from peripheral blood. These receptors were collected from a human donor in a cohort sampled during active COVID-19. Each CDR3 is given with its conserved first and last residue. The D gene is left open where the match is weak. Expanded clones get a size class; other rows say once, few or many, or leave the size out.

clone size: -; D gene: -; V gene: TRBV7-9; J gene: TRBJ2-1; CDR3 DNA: TGTGCCAGCAGCTTAGGCGCAGGGTCTAGATCCTACAATGAGCAGTTCTTC; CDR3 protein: CASSLGAGSRSYNEQFF
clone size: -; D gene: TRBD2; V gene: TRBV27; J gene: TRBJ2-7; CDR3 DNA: TGTGCCAGCAGTTTGACTAGCGGGAACCACGAGCAGTACTTC; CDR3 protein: CASSLTSGNHEQYF
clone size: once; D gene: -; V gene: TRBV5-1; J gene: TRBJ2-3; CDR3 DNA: TGCGCCAGCAGCTTGGGCTCCTCCCACGGGGATACGCAGTATTTT; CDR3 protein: CASSLGSSHGDTQYF
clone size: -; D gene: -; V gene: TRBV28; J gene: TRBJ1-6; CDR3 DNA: TGTGCCAGCAGTCCCGGACTCGCTGGTTCACCCCTCCACTTT; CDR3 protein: CASSPGLAGSPLHF
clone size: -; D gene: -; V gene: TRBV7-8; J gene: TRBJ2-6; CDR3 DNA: TGTGCCAGCAGCTTAGGCGTGTGGGCTCCTGGGGCCAACGTCCTGACTTTC; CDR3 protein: CASSLGVWAPGANVLTF
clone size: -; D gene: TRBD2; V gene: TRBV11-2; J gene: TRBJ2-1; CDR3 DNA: TGTGCCAGCAGCGGGATAGCGGGAGAAAGTAGGAATGAGCAGTTCTTC; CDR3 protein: CASSGIAGESRNEQFF
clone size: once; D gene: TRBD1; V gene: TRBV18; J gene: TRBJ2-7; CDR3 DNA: TGTGCCAGCTCACCGGGACAGGTCTCCTACGAGCAGTACTTC; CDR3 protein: CASSPGQVSYEQYF
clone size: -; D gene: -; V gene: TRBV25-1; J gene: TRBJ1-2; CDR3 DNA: TGTGCCAGCAGTGAATTTTGGCGCTACACCTTC; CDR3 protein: CASSEFWRYTF
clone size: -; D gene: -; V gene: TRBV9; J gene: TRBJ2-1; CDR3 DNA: TGTGCCAGCAGCACCCCCCGAGGGGGAGCGGGATATGAGCAGTTCTTC; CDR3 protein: CASSTPRGGAGYEQFF
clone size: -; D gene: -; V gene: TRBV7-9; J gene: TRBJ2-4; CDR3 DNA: TGTGCCAGCAGCCCACAGGGTCGGGAAAACATTCAGTACTTC; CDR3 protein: CASSPQGRENIQYF
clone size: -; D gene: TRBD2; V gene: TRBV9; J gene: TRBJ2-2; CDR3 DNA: TGTGCCAGCAGCGCCCAGGGACTAGCGCCCACCGGGGAGCTGTTTTTT; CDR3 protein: CASSAQGLAPTGELFF
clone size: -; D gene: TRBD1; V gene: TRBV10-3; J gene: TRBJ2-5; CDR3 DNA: TGTGCCTCCCGGGACAGAGAGACCCAGTACTTC; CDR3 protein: CASRDRETQYF
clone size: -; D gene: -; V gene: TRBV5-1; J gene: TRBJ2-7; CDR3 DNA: TGCGCCAGCAGCTTGATGACAGGTCCTCAGTCGGCGCAGTACTTC; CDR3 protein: CASSLMTGPQSAQYF
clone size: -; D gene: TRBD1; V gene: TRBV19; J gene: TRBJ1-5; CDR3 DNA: TGTGCCAGTAGTACTTTACAGGGGGCTTTGCAGCCCCAGCATTTT; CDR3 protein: CASSTLQGALQPQHF
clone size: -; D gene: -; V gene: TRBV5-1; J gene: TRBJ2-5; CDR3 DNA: TGCGCCAGCAGCTTGGCTGGGGGGTTTACCCAAGAGACCCAGTACTTC; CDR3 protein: CASSLAGGFTQETQYF
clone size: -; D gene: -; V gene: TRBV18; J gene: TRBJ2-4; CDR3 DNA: TGTGCCAGCTCACCACCGAACGCCAGGATCGGCATTCAGTACTTC; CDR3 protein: CASSPPNARIGIQYF
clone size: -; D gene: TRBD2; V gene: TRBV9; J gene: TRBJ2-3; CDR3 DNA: TGTGCCAGCAGCGTAGCTTCTAGCGGCAACACAGATACGCAGTATTTT; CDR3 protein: CASSVASSGNTDTQYF
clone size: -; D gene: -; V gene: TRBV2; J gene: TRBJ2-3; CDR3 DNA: TGTGCCAGCAGCGAGCGGGATCCGGACAGGGTTGGAGATACGCAGTATTTT; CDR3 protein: CASSERDPDRVGDTQYF